Sequencing of this T cell receptor (beta chain) was carried out in a study of T cell responses to AZD1222 COVID-19 vaccine. Regarding the study as a whole: Clonal diversity was possibly underestimated, and the donors were mostly white British, with more females. It was only after the peak T cell response that any repertoires were sampled.

V lost 0 bases to trimming and J lost 4 bases, with 15 bases between them. The CDR3 length is 16 residues. The germline V gene has CDR1 LGHNA and CDR2 YNFKEQ. This clone has only one observation. Its antigen is undetermined. TCRdb keeps only in-frame clones here, not all; method: immunoSEQ multiplex PCR. The table shows around 110,000 clones, with 93% occurring only once. The chain uses TRBV4-2 and TRBJ1-1; tentative D call: TRBD1 (6 bases). This clonotype was sampled from an adult in good health. This specimen consisted of peripheral blood, obtained on day 0 of AZD1222 vaccination. DNA for the CDR3: TGTGCCAGCAGCCAAGAGGGGGCGGGAGGGGGCACTGAAGCTTTCTTT. Protein: CASSQEGAGGGTEAFF.